This TCR beta chain was sequenced during a study of neurological immune-mediated disorders. This clonotype was counted a few times. TCRdb used MiXCR to reprocess the 5' RACE reads, holding one entry per CDR3 protein. The sample holds 55,000 to 75,000 distinct CDR3 sequences, 5.2% seen once. The V gene's germline CDR1 is KGHSH and CDR2 LQKENI. V trimming: 3 bases; J trimming: 0 bases; junction bases outside the gene matches: 1. This CDR3 contains 15 residues. Sequencing used PBMCs. This TCR came from a woman in her 30s with multiple sclerosis. This chain links TRBV18 with TRBJ2-7; 11 nucleotides line up with TRBD2. The CDR3 nucleotides read TGTGCCAGCTCACCGGGACTAGCGGACTCCTACGAGCAGTACTTC. Translating it yields CASSPGLADSYEQYF.